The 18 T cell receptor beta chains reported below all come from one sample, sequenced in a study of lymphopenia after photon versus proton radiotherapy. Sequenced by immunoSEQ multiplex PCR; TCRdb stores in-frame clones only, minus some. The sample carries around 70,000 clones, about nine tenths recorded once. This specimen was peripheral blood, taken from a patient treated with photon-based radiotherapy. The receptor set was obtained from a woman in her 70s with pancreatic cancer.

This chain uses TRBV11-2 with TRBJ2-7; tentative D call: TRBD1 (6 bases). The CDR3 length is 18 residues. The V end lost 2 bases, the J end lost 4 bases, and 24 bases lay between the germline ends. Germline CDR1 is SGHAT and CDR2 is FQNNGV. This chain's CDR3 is CASSLRTGAPDRRYEQYF. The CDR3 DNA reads TGTGCCAGCAGCTTACGGACCGGGGCCCCAGACAGGAGGTACGAGCAGTACTTC.

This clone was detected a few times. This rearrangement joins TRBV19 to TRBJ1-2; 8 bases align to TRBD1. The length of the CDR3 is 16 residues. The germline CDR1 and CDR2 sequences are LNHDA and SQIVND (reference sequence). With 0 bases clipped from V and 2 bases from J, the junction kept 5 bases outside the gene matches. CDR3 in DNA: TGTGCCAGTAGTATAGATCTGCAGGGGGCAAACTATGGCTACACCTTC. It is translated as CASSIDLQGANYGYTF.

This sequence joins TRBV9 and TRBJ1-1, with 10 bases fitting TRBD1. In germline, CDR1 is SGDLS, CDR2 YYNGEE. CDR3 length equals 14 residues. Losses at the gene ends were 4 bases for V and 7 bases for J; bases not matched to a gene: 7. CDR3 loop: CASSRDRGRGEAFF. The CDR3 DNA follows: TGTGCCAGCAGCCGGGACAGGGGACGAGGTGAAGCTTTCTTT. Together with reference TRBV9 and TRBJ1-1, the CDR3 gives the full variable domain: DSGVTQTPKHLITATGQRVTLRCSPRSGDLSVYWYQQSLDQGLQFLIQYYNGEERAKGNILERFSAQQFPDLHSELNLSSLELGDSALYFCASSRDRGRGEAFFGQGTRLTVV.

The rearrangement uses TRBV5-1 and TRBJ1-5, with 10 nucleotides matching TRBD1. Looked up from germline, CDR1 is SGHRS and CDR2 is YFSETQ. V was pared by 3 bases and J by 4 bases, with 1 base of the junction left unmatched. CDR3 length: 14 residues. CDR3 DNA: TGCGCCAGCAGCTCGGGACAGGGGAATCAGCCCCAGCATTTT. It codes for CASSSGQGNQPQHF.

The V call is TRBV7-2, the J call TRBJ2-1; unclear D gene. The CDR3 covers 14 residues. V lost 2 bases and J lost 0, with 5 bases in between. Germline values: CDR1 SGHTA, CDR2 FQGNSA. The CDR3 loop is CASSLSVSYNEQFF. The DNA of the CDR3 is TGTGCCAGCAGCTTATCGGTCTCCTACAATGAGCAGTTCTTC.

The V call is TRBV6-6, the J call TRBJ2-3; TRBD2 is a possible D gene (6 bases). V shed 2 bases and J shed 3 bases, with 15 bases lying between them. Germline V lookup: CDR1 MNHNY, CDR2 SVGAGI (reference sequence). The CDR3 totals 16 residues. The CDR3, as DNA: TGTGCCAGCAGTTACACCCGGCTAGCGCAAACAGATACGCAGTATTTT. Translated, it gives CASSYTRLAQTDTQYF.

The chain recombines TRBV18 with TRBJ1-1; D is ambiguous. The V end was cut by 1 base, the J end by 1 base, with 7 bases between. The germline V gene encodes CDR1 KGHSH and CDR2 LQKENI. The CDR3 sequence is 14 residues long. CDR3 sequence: CASSPRTGNTEAFF. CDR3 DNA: TGTGCCAGCTCACCACGGACGGGGAACACTGAAGCTTTCTTT.

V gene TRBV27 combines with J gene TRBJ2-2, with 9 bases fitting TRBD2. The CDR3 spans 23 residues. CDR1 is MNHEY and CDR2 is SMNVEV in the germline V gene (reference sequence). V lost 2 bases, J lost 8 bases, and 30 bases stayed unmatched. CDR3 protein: CASSLKGQGWARETSGSWGELFF. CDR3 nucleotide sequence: TGTGCCAGCAGTTTAAAGGGCCAGGGTTGGGCTCGGGAGACTAGCGGTTCTTGGGGGGAGCTGTTTTTT.

CDR3 DNA: TGTGCCAGCAGCTTGTTTAAGGGACCAGCGGTGGAGCAGTACTTC. Protein sequence: CASSLFKGPAVEQYF. The chain has TRBV5-4 and TRBJ2-7; D may match TRBD1 or TRBD2 (5 bases each). V was cut by 1 base and J by 7 bases, with 18 bases left in between. This CDR3 spans 15 amino acids. CDR1 and CDR2 from the germline V gene are SGHNT and YYREEE (reference sequence). Together with reference TRBV5-4 and TRBJ2-7, the CDR3 gives the full variable domain: ETGVTQSPTHLIKTRGQQVTLRCSSQSGHNTVSWYQQALGQGPQFIFQYYREEENGRGNFPPRFSGLQFPNYSSELNVNALELDDSALYLCASSLFKGPAVEQYFGPGTRLTVT.

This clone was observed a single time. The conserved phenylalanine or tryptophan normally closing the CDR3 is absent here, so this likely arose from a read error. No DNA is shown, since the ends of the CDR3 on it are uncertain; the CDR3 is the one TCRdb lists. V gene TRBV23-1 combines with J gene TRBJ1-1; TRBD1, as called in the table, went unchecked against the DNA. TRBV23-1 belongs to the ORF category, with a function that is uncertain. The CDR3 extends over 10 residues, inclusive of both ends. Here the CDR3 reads CASSPNRGSA.

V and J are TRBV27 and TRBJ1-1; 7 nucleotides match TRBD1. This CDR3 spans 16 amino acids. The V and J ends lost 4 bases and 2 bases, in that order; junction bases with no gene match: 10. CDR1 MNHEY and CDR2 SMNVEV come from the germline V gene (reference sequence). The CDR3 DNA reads TGTGCCAGCAGTTCCCGCCTTACAGGGGACAACACTGAAGCTTTCTTT. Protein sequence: CASSSRLTGDNTEAFF.

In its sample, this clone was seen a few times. CDR3 in amino acids: CASSLFGRDRDYGYTF. The CDR3 nucleotides are TGTGCCAGCAGCTTATTCGGCCGGGACAGGGACTATGGCTACACCTTC. This chain links TRBV7-9 with TRBJ1-2, with TRBD1 matching over 9 bases. The CDR3 spans 16 residues. Per germline, CDR1 SEHNR and CDR2 FQNEAQ (reference sequence). After removal of 2 bases from V and 3 bases from J, the junction contained 7 bases not matched to a gene.

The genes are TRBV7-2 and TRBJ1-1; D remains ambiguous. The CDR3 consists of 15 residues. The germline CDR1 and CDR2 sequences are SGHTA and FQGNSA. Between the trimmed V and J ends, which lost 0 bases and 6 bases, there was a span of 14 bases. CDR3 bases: TGTGCCAGCAGCTTAGCAGGAACGGGGAGGGCTGAAGCTTTCTTT. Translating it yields CASSLAGTGRAEAFF.

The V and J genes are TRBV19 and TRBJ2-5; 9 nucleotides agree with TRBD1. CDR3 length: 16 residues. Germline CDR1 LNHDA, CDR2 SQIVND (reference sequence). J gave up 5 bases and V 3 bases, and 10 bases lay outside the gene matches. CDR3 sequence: CASSIRETGGSETQYF. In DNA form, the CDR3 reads TGTGCCAGTAGTATCAGGGAAACAGGGGGCTCGGAGACCCAGTACTTC.

Written as DNA, the CDR3 is TGTGCCAGCAGCTCGGCCAGGGCTGGAAACACCATATATTTT. Its protein is CASSSARAGNTIYF. The V call is TRBV7-2, the J call TRBJ1-3; D might be TRBD1 (5 bases). Looked up from germline, CDR1 is SGHTA and CDR2 is FQGNSA. The CDR3 runs to 14 residues. V dropped 4 bases and J dropped 2 bases, with 9 bases sitting between them. Based on the CDR3 plus reference TRBV7-2 and TRBJ1-3, the full variable domain is GAGVSQSPSNKVTEKGKDVELRCDPISGHTALYWYRQSLGQGLEFLIYFQGNSAPDKSGLPSDRFSAERTGGSVSTLTIQRTQQEDSAVYLCASSSARAGNTIYFGEGSWLTVV.

CDR3 DNA sequence: TGTGCCAGCAGCTTCCTTTTACACGGGGGGAGCTCCTACAATGAGCAGTTCTTC. It codes for CASSFLLHGGSSYNEQFF. The chain employs TRBV5-4 and TRBJ2-1; 7 bases line up with TRBD2. CDR1 is SGHNT, CDR2 YYREEE, per germline (reference sequence). Trimming removed 2 bases from V and 0 bases from J; junction bases left unmatched: 11. CDR3 length equals 18 residues.

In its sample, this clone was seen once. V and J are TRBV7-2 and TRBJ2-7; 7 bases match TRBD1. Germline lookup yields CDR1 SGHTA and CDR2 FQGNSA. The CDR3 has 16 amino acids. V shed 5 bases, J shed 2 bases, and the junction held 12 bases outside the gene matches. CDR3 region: CASSRPTGTVTYEQYF. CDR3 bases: TGTGCCAGCAGCCGACCGACCGGGACAGTGACCTACGAGCAGTACTTC.

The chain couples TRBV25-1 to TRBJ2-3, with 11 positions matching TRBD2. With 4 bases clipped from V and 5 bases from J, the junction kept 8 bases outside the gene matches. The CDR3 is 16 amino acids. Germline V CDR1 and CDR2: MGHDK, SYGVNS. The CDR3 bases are TGTGCCAGCAGTGCCACACTAGCGGGAGTTAAAGATACGCAGTATTTT. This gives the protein CASSATLAGVKDTQYF.